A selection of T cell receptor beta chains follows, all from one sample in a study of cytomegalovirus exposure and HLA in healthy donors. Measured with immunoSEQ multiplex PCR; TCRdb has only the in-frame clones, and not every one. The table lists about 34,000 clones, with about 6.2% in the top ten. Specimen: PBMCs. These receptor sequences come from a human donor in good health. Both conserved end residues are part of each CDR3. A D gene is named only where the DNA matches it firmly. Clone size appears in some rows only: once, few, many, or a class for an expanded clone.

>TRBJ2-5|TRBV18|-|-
TGTGCCAGCTCACCTCAAGGTTCCGGGGGAGAGACCCAGTACTTC
CASSPQGSGGETQYF
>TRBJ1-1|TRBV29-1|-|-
TGCAGCGTTGAAGTCAGGGATATAACTGAAGCTTTCTTT
CSVEVRDITEAFF
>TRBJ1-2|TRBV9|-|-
TGTGCCAGCCGAGGGGTTGCTAGCGTCTACACCTTC
CASRGVASVYTF
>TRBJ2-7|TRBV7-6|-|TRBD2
TGTGCCAGCAGCCCTCGGGGGGGGCTTAACGAGCAGTACTTC
CASSPRGGLNEQYF
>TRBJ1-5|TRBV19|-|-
TGTGCCAGTAGTACGGAGTACCTTCAGCCCCAGCATTTT
CASSTEYLQPQHF
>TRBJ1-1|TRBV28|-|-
TGTGCCAGCAGACCTGGGCGGCAGGGGACCACTGAAGCTTTCTTT
CASRPGRQGTTEAFF
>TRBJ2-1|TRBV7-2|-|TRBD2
TGTGCCAGCAGGGAAGCGGGGGGCGCTTACAATGAGCAGTTCTTC
CASREAGGAYNEQFF
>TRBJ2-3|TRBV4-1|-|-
TGCGCCAGCAGCCAAAGGGGGGGGGCTACAGATACGCAGTATTTT
CASSQRGGATDTQYF
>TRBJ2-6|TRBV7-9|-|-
TGTGCCAGCAGTGTCGGGATCTCTGGGGCCAACGTCCTGACTTTC
CASSVGISGANVLTF
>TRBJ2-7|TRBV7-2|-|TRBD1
TGTGCCAGCAGCTTCCACCTCGGACAGGGTGCGTACTTC
CASSFHLGQGAYF
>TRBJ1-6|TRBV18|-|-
TGTGCCAGCTCCACGCAGGGGTTGAATTCACCCCTCCACTTT
CASSTQGLNSPLHF
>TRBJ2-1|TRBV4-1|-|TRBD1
TGCGCCAGCAGGGACGGGGGACAGGCCGACAATGAGCAGTTCTTC
CASRDGGQADNEQFF
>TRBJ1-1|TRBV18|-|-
TGTGCCACCACGGAGACGGCGAACACTGAAGCTTTCTTT
CATTETANTEAFF
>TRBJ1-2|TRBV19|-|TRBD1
TGTGCCAGTACTAGGGACAGTAGATATGGCTACACCTTC
CASTRDSRYGYTF
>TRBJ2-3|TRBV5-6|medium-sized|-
TGTGCCAGCAGCTTGGCCCGGAGGACCGGACAGATCGTCACAGATACGCAGTATTTT
CASSLARRTGQIVTDTQYF
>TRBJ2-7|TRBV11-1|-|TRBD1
TGTGCCAGCAGCCTAGGGACAGGGGGCCCTATCTACGAGCAGTACTTC
CASSLGTGGPIYEQYF
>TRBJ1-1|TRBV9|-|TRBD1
TGTGCCAGCAGCGCTCAAGGACAGGGGCCCATGAACACTGAAGCTTTCTTT
CASSAQGQGPMNTEAFF
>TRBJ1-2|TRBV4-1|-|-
TGCGCCAGCAGCCAAGTGGCAGGGTATGGCTACACCTTC
CASSQVAGYGYTF
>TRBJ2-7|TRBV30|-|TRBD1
TGTGCCTCTGACCACCGGGACAGGGGTGCGGCCGAGCAGTACTTC
CASDHRDRGAAEQYF
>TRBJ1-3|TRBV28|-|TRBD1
TGTGCCAGCACAATGACAGGGACCGCTGGAAACACCATATATTTT
CASTMTGTAGNTIYF
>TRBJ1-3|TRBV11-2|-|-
TGTGCCAGCACTCGAACTTCAACGAGAAACACCATATATTTT
CASTRTSTRNTIYF
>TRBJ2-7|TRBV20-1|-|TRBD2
TGCAGTGCTCGGGAGCGGGGGGAGCAGTACTTC
CSARERGEQYF
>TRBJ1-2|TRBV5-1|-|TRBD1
TGCGCCAGCAGCTTGGCTCAGGGGGCTGGCTACACCTTC
CASSLAQGAGYTF
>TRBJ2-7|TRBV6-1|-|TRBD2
TGTGCCAGCAAGGCGGGGGGGATCTACGAGCAGTACTTC
CASKAGGIYEQYF
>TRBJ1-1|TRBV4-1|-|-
TGCGCCAGCAGCCAAGAAAATCGAAGCCCTTTCTTGAACACTGAAGCTTTCTTT
CASSQENRSPFLNTEAFF
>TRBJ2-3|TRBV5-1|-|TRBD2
TGCGCCAGCAGCTCCCGAGCGGGGGCGGCAGATACGCAGTATTTT
CASSSRAGAADTQYF
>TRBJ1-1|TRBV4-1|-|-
TGCGCCAGCAGCCGCGGGATACCACTCCAAAACACTGAAGCTTTCTTT
CASSRGIPLQNTEAFF
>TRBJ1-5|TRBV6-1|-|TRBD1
TGTGCCAGCAGACCGGGACAGGGGAGTCAGCCCCAGCATTTT
CASRPGQGSQPQHF
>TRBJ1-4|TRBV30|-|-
TGTGCCTGCCTAAGCAGGGTAGCTAATGAAAAACTGTTTTTT
CACLSRVANEKLFF
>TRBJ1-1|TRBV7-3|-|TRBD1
TGTGCCAGCAGCTTAGGGGACAGACAGAACACTGAAGCTTTCTTT
CASSLGDRQNTEAFF
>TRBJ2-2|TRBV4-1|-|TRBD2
TGCGCCAGCAGCTTCCTGCCGACTAGCGGGGGGGGACAAACCGGGGAGCTGTTTTTT
CASSFLPTSGGGQTGELFF
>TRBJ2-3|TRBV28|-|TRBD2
TGTGCCAGCAGTACACCGGGACTAGCGTTTCTGGATACGCAGTATTTT
CASSTPGLAFLDTQYF
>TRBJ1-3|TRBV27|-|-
TGTGCCAGCATGGCAGGGGCTTCCTCTGGAAACACCATATATTTT
CASMAGASSGNTIYF
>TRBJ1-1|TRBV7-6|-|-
TGTGCCAGCAGCTTAGCGGAGGGAACTGAAGCTTTCTTT
CASSLAEGTEAFF
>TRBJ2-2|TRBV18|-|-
TGTGCCAGCTCCCGGACAGAGCGAACCGGGGAGCTGTTTTTT
CASSRTERTGELFF
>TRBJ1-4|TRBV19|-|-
TGTGCCAGCGGCGGGGTTGCAACTAATGAAAAACTGTTTTTT
CASGGVATNEKLFF
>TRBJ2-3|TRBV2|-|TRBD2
TGTGCCAGCAGGGGAGGGCTAGCGGGGGAAGTAGATACGCAGTATTTT
CASRGGLAGEVDTQYF
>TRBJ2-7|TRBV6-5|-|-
TGTGCCAGCAGTTACGACTCTAAAGGAGCCTACGAGCAGTACTTC
CASSYDSKGAYEQYF
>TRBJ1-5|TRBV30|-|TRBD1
TGTGCCTGGAGTGTACAGGGGTTTTCCAATCAGCCCCAGCATTTT
CAWSVQGFSNQPQHF
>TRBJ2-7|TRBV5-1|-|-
TGCGCCAGCACTCCATACTTCACAGGCTACGAGCAGTACTTC
CASTPYFTGYEQYF
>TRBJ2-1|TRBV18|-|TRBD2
TGTGCCAGCTCACGGAGCGGGGGAGACAATGAGCAGTTCTTC
CASSRSGGDNEQFF
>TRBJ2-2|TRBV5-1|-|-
TGCGCCAGCAGCTCATATGGTGAAGGGGCCGGGGAGCTGTTTTTT
CASSSYGEGAGELFF
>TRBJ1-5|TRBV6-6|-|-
TGTGCCACCAATGCAGGCAACAATCAGCCCCAGCATTTT
CATNAGNNQPQHF
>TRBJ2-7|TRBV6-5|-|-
TGTGCCAGCAGTAAAGAAAGGGACAAGTACGAGCAGTACTTC
CASSKERDKYEQYF
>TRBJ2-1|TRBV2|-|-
TGTGCCAGAAGTGTCAGGGATGAGCAGTTCTTC
CARSVRDEQFF
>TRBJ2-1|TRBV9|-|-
TGTGCCAGCAGCGTAGGACTGGGGGCGAACTCCTACAATGAGCAGTTCTTC
CASSVGLGANSYNEQFF
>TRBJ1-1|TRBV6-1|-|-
TGTGCCAGCAGTGAAGCCAGAAGAATGAACACTGAAGCTTTCTTT
CASSEARRMNTEAFF
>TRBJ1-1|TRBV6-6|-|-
TGTGCCAGCAGTTCCCCGGGACAGAACACTGAAGCTTTCTTT
CASSSPGQNTEAFF
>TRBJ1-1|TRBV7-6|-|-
TGTGCCAGCAGCTTTACTAAGGACACTGAAGCTTTCTTT
CASSFTKDTEAFF
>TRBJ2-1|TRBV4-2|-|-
TGTGCCAGCAGCCCACTCTCCTACAATGAGCAGTTCTTC
CASSPLSYNEQFF
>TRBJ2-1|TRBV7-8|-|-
TGTGCCAGCAGCCCAAGGACTGAGGGCCGGAGTAAAAATGAGCAGTTCTTC
CASSPRTEGRSKNEQFF
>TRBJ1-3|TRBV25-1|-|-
TGTGCCAGCAGTGAATATAGAACCGTTCGAGGAAACACCATATATTTT
CASSEYRTVRGNTIYF
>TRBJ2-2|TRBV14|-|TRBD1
TGTGCCAGCAGCCTACGGGACAGACCGAACACCGGGGAGCTGTTTTTT
CASSLRDRPNTGELFF
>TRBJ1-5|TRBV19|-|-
TGTGCCAGTACGGACAGAGCTCTTAATCAGCCCCAGCATTTT
CASTDRALNQPQHF
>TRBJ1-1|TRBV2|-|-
TGTGCCAGCAGGAGACAGGTGGAAGCTTTCTTT
CASRRQVEAFF
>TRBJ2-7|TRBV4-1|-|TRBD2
TGCGCCAGCAGCACCGGCCTTAGGGAGGGACTCTACGAGCAGTACTTC
CASSTGLREGLYEQYF
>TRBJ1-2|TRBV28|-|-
TGTGCCAGCAGTTTAGGACAGCATTATAACTATGGCTACACCTTC
CASSLGQHYNYGYTF
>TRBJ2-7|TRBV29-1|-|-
TGCAGCGTTGAAGGGGCTAAGAAAGGGAGTTACGAGCAGTACTTC
CSVEGAKKGSYEQYF
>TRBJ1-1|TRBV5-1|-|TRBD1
TGCGCCAGCAGCGCCGGGACAGGGGGAGATGAAGCTTTCTTT
CASSAGTGGDEAFF